This T cell receptor (beta chain) stems from a study of identifying expanded T cells in peripheral blood. Findings and caveats of the study: Variance in clone template counts between approximately 2-week samples significantly increased with total template count across all healthy donors. Differentially abundant clones: about 1.3 between replicates, about 15 at roughly 2 weeks, less than 20 at four.

CDR3 length equals 14 residues. Trimming took off 0 bases at V and 0 bases at J, with 5 bases between the two ends. CDR1 MGHRA and CDR2 YSYEKL come from the germline V gene. Profiled with immunoSEQ multiplex PCR; TCRdb holds only in-frame clones, not every one. Counted here are around 78,000 clones, approximately 84% occurring once; the ten biggest clones make up more than 15%. Collection occurred without any documented infections or immune events in donors. With respect to this clone: Its matching antigen is unknown.

This TCR was recovered from a person aged 18 to 75 in good health. The specimen was blood. The rearrangement uses TRBV4-1 and TRBJ1-1; D unresolved. CDR3 residues: CASSQDRMNTEAFF. The CDR3 DNA is TGCGCCAGCAGCCAAGATCGGATGAACACTGAAGCTTTCTTT.